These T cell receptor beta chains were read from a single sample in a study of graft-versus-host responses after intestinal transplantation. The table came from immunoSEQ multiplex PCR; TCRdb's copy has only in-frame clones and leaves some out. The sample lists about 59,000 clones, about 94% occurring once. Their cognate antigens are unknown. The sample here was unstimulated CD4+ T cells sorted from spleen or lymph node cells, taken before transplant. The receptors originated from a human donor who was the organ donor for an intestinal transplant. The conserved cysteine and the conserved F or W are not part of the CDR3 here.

ASGQNRGNQPQH	TRBV2	TRBJ1-5
ASSYAGTGISTDTQY	TRBV5-5	TRBJ2-3
ASSIRALGNQPQH	TRBV19	TRBJ1-5
AGGLAGSVQY	TRBV6-1	TRBJ2-3
ASSPRQANTEAF	TRBV7-3	TRBJ1-1
SVALLSGPGELF	TRBV29-1	TRBJ2-2
ASAPGVDTQY	TRBV2	TRBJ2-3
ASSGGPLTGELF	TRBV5-1	TRBJ2-2
ASSPGTGADYGYT	TRBV18	TRBJ1-2
ASRRRESSYEQY	TRBV6-1	TRBJ2-7
ASSQDGPQGKGGYT	TRBV4-3	TRBJ1-2
AISVGQRITDTQY	TRBV10-3	TRBJ2-3
ASTRGQGAPYTEAF	TRBV7-9	TRBJ1-1
ASSLPGGDEKLF	TRBV7-9	TRBJ1-4
ASSLYRASNTGELF	TRBV5-5	TRBJ2-2
ASSLESGTDTQY	TRBV7-2	TRBJ2-3
ASRPPSSRVGGELF	TRBV27	TRBJ2-2
ASRRTPGTGTEAF	TRBV6-5	TRBJ1-1
ASSLAGGDIQY	TRBV19	TRBJ2-4
ASSQQGNTEAF	TRBV6-5	TRBJ1-1
SVEDGTSRMNTEAF	TRBV29-1	TRBJ1-1
ASSLGTPGPFYGYT	TRBV5-5	TRBJ1-2
ASSRTGNYGYT	TRBV9	TRBJ1-2
AWMSWPPLEDSNQPQH	TRBV30	TRBJ1-5
ASSLERGPYNEQF	TRBV7-2	TRBJ2-1
ASNVLAASYEQY	TRBV2	TRBJ2-7
ASSLGVGSDTQY	TRBV11-1	TRBJ2-3
ASSPPGPVGETQY	TRBV19	TRBJ2-5
ASRSGSLAKNIQY	TRBV6-1	TRBJ2-4
ASSPRLGGVRNEQF	TRBV7-9	TRBJ2-1
ASNRDRAYEQY	TRBV6-1	TRBJ2-7
ASSGGQDYGYT	TRBV6-1	TRBJ1-2
ASSLGATTAEQY	TRBV7-2	TRBJ2-7
ASRVLSYEQY	TRBV2	TRBJ2-7
ASSSNRGNQPQH	TRBV6-6	TRBJ1-5
ASIPRQGNGYT	TRBV6-6	TRBJ1-2
ASSMQQGNYEQY	TRBV19	TRBJ2-7
ASSFGENYGYT	TRBV6-5	TRBJ1-2
ASRSTGGEYNEQF	TRBV6-5	TRBJ2-1
ASSFDRSYEQY	TRBV7-9	TRBJ2-7
AWSVRPVGSTEAF	TRBV30	TRBJ1-1